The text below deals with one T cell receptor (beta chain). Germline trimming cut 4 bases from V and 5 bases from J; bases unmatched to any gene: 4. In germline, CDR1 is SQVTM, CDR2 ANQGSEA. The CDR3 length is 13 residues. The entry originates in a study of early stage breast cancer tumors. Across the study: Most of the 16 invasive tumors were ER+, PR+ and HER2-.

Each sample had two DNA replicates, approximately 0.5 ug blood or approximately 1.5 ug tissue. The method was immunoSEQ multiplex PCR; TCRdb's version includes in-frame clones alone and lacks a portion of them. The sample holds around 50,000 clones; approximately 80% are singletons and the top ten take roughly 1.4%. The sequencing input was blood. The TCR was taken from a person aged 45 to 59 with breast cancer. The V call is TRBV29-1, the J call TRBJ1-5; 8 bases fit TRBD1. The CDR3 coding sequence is TGCAGCGTTGTGGGGACAGGTGATCAGCCCCAGCATTTT. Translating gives CSVVGTGDQPQHF.